The 23 T cell receptor beta chains below were found in one sample sequenced in a study of T-cell reconstitution after alpha-beta-depleted transplantation in children (TCRdb year 2016). Library method: PCR. TCRdb shows the sequencer as Illumina HiSeq 2500. TCR libraries were prepared with molecular barcoding, using unique molecular identifiers to normalize TCRbeta repertoire quantification. The raw public reads went through TCRdb reprocessing: fastp at Q25, MiXCR clone calling, in-frame beta chains kept. For every CDR3 protein sequence, its rows merge into one entry that carries the most common genes and DNA. This sample is represented by 600,000 to 700,000 distinct CDR3 sequences; over 15% of them were singletons. The ten largest clones take up 1.1% of the sample. Material: PBMCs from the stem cell graft donor, obtained from the stem cell graft. The receptors were sampled from a human donor who donated a stem cell graft to a child with acute myeloid leukemia.

This clonotype was seen ten or more times. V and J are TRBV15 and TRBJ2-1; a possible D gene is TRBD2 (6 bases). CDR3 size: 13 residues. The V end lost 0 bases, the J end lost 13 bases, and 13 bases lay between the germline ends. The germline V gene encodes CDR1 LNHNV and CDR2 YYDKDF (reference sequence). In nucleotides, the CDR3 is TGTGCCACCAGCAGAGATCGAGGAGGGACCCAGTTCTTC. It codes for CATSRDRGGTQFF.

The chain couples TRBV4-1 to TRBJ2-7; 8 bases agree with TRBD2. The trim removed 4 bases at V and 2 bases at J, leaving 10 bases unmatched. CDR1 MGHRA and CDR2 YSYEKL come from the germline V gene. This CDR3 is built from 16 residues. The CDR3: CASSLGLSGVPYEQYV. CDR3 sequence (DNA): TGCGCCAGCAGCCTCGGCCTTAGCGGGGTACCCTACGAGCAGTACGTC.

There are many counts of this clonotype. It is unclear where the CDR3 begins or ends on the DNA, so no DNA is shown, and the CDR3 is as TCRdb lists it. The rearrangement uses TRBV6-2 or TRBV6-3 and TRBJ2-2; the D call of TRBD2 is as the table states it, not checked on the DNA. CDR1 and CDR2 (germline): MNHEY, SVGEGT. The CDR3 has 17 amino acids, counting both end residues. The CDR3 region is CASSTSTGALNTGELFF.

This clonotype showed up just a few times. The chain carries TRBV12-3 or TRBV12-4 and TRBJ2-1, with a possible D match to TRBD1 (5 bases). The CDR3 has 15 amino acids. V lost 5 bases and J lost 8, with 19 bases in between. The CDR3 reads CASSQIIQGSDEQFF. Here the CDR3 DNA reads TGTGCCAGCAGTCAAATTATTCAGGGTAGTGATGAGCAGTTCTTC.

This clonotype was picked up many times. The V gene is TRBV5-6, the J gene TRBJ2-5; D is unresolved. V was pared by 3 bases and J by 0 bases, with 9 bases between. From germline, CDR1 is SGHDT and CDR2 YYEEEE. This CDR3 is built from 14 residues. CDR3 bases: TGTGCCAGCAGCTCGACCGACTACCAAGAGACCCAGTACTTC. It is translated as CASSSTDYQETQYF. Drawing the rest from reference TRBV5-6 and TRBJ2-5, the complete variable domain is DAGVTQSPTHLIKTRGQQVTLRCSPKSGHDTVSWYQQALGQGPQFIFQYYEEEERQRGNFPDRFSGHQFPNYSSELNVNALLLGDSALYLCASSSTDYQETQYFGPGTRLLVL.

In its sample, this clonotype was seen a few times. The J gene is TRBJ2-7, the V gene TRBV27; a weak D match, TRBD2 (5 bases). The CDR3 spans 13 residues. The ends were cut back, 1 base at V and 6 bases at J, with 10 bases in the middle. Germline loops: CDR1 MNHEY, CDR2 SMNVEV (reference sequence). This CDR3 is CASSLFREGEQYF. Written as DNA, the CDR3 is TGTGCCAGCAGTTTATTCCGGGAAGGCGAGCAGTACTTC.

The chain has TRBV11-1 and TRBJ1-1; D call uncertain. CDR3 length: 14 residues. Germline CDR1 and CDR2: SGHAT and FQDESV (reference sequence). The V gene lost 1 base and the J gene lost 9 bases, with 15 bases spanning the gap. The CDR3 DNA reads as TGTGCCAGCAGCTTAGGGATAGAGGATCCTAAAGCTTTCTTT. This encodes CASSLGIEDPKAFF.

This clonotype has a count of ten or more. The chain employs TRBV29-1 and TRBJ1-1; tentative D call: TRBD1 (5 bases). Looked up from germline, CDR1 is SQVTM and CDR2 is ANQGSEA. Trimming took 7 bases from V and 1 from J, leaving 13 bases between them. This CDR3 has 13 residues. The CDR3 protein is CSASTGQNTEAFF. In nucleotides, the CDR3 is TGCAGCGCTTCAACCGGACAGAACACTGAAGCTTTCTTT.

This clonotype was seen at least ten times. The chain has TRBV6-1 and TRBJ2-2, with D tentatively TRBD1 (5 bases). Germline V CDR1 and CDR2: MNHNS, SASEGT. The germline V and J ends were trimmed by 8 bases and 5 bases, with 18 bases remaining between them. The CDR3 has 15 amino acids. The CDR3 DNA reads as TGTGCCAGCTCCCCCGTGCAGGGCGGAACCGGGGAGCTGTTTTTT. Amino acid sequence: CASSPVQGGTGELFF.

In its sample, this clonotype was seen many times. This chain joins TRBV20-1 and TRBJ2-1; 10 bases match TRBD2. Germline CDR1 DFQATT, CDR2 SNEGSKA (reference sequence). CDR3 size: 15 residues. V shed 1 base, J shed 4 bases, and the junction held 4 bases outside the gene matches. CDR3 nucleotides: TGCAGTGCTAGAGGACTAGCGGGCCTATACAATGAGCAGTTCTTC. Amino acid sequence: CSARGLAGLYNEQFF.

This clonotype was observed at least ten times. The chain recombines TRBV29-1 with TRBJ2-2, with D hard to call. CDR1 SQVTM and CDR2 ANQGSEA come from the germline V gene. The CDR3 extends over 12 amino acids. The V end lost 6 bases, the J end lost 1 base, and 6 bases lay between the germline ends. CDR3 coding DNA: TGCAGCGTAACAGAGAACACCGGGGAGCTGTTTTTT. Amino acids: CSVTENTGELFF.

This clonotype has a count of ten or more. V gene TRBV20-1 combines with J gene TRBJ1-2; 7 bases line up with TRBD1. The germline V gene encodes CDR1 DFQATT and CDR2 SNEGSKA (reference sequence). Trimming cost V 0 bases and J 9 bases; bases outside gene matches: 10. This CDR3 is 14 amino acids long. As DNA, the CDR3 is TGCAGTGCTAGAGATAAACGACAGGGCATAAGCTACACCTTC. This encodes CSARDKRQGISYTF.

This clonotype turned up a few times. The chain employs TRBV15 and TRBJ2-4; D assignment may be TRBD1 or TRBD2 (5 bases each). The germline V and J ends were trimmed by 5 bases and 0 bases, with 14 bases remaining between them. Germline lookup yields CDR1 LNHNV and CDR2 YYDKDF (reference sequence). The CDR3 totals 16 residues. The CDR3 region has the DNA TGTGCCACCAGCGGGGACGTAGCCTTAGCCAAAAACATTCAGTACTTC. Residues: CATSGDVALAKNIQYF. The full variable domain, completed using reference TRBV15 and TRBJ2-4, is DAMVIQNPRYQVTQFGKPVTLSCSQTLNHNVMYWYQQKSSQAPKLLFHYYDKDFNNEADTPDNFQSRRPNTSFCFLDIRSPGLGDTAMYLCATSGDVALAKNIQYFGAGTRLSVL.

Many counts were recorded for this clonotype. The V and J genes are TRBV29-1 and TRBJ2-3, with D tentatively TRBD2 (6 bases). This CDR3 region has 12 residues. Trimming took 5 bases from V and 5 from J, leaving 11 bases between them. From germline, CDR1 is SQVTM and CDR2 ANQGSEA. The CDR3 DNA reads TGCAGCGTTACCGGGGGAGGAGATACGCAGTATTTT. Translation: CSVTGGGDTQYF.

The chain has TRBV4-3 and TRBJ1-6; 8 bases fit TRBD1. The CDR3 is made up of 15 amino acids. Germline-derived CDR1 and CDR2 are LGHNA and YSLEER. Unmatched junction bases numbered 6, after V lost 4 bases and J lost 7 bases. Here the CDR3 DNA reads TGCGCCAGCAGCCCCGGACAGGGACCAAATTCACCCCTCCACTTT. Residues: CASSPGQGPNSPLHF.

The chain links TRBV7-8 to TRBJ2-3, with no clear D. The CDR3 contains 14 residues. V shed 2 bases and J shed 6 bases, with 12 bases lying between them. Germline V CDR1 and CDR2: SGHVS, FQNEAQ. This CDR3 reads CASSLQVASDTQYF. The CDR3 DNA sequence: TGTGCCAGCAGCTTACAGGTGGCCTCCGATACGCAGTATTTT.

The chain combines TRBV12-3 or TRBV12-4 with TRBJ2-2, with 11 bases fitting TRBD2. The CDR3 is 16 amino acids. The V segment lost 4 bases and the J segment 4 bases; nucleotides outside the gene matches: 5. CDR3 coding DNA: TGTGCCAGCAGTTCGCTAGCGGGGGGTCCCACCGGGGAGCTGTTTTTT. This translates into CASSSLAGGPTGELFF.

The gene calls are TRBV20-1 and TRBJ1-5, with 7 bases fitting TRBD1. The CDR3 is 13 residues long. Per germline, CDR1 DFQATT and CDR2 SNEGSKA (reference sequence). J gave up 7 bases and V 5 bases, and 8 bases lay outside the gene matches. CDR3 in DNA: TGCAGTGCTTACCGGGACAGAAACCAGCCCCAGCATTTT. Translating it yields CSAYRDRNQPQHF.

The V and J genes are TRBV6-2 or TRBV6-3 and TRBJ1-2; D is ambiguous. V lost 5 bases to trimming and J lost 4 bases, with 5 bases between them. This CDR3 contains 11 residues. Germline loops: CDR1 MNHEY, CDR2 SVGEGT. In DNA form, the CDR3 reads TGTGCCAGCAGTGGAGGCTATGGCTACACCTTC. This translates into CASSGGYGYTF.

The rearrangement uses TRBV29-1 and TRBJ2-7; D is uncertain. CDR3 length: 11 residues. The V and J ends lost 6 bases and 4 bases respectively, with 10 bases between them. Germline V CDR1 and CDR2: SQVTM, ANQGSEA. The CDR3 loop reads CSVLPAYEQYF. CDR3 nucleotides: TGCAGCGTCCTCCCCGCATACGAGCAGTACTTC.

This clonotype has ten or more counts. V and J are TRBV20-1 and TRBJ1-5; D gene unclear. Germline CDR1 and CDR2: DFQATT and SNEGSKA (reference sequence). The CDR3 contains 14 residues. Trimming took off 6 bases at V and 1 base at J, with 13 bases between the two ends. CDR3 sequence reads: CSAGPDTSNQPQHF. CDR3 in DNA: TGCAGTGCCGGCCCAGACACAAGCAATCAGCCCCAGCATTTT.

This clonotype showed up many times. The gene calls are TRBV7-6 and TRBJ1-6; maybe TRBD1 (6 bases). V was cut by 0 bases and J by 6 bases, with 12 bases left in between. This CDR3 is built from 16 residues. Germline-derived CDR1 and CDR2 are SGHVS and FNYEAQ. This chain's CDR3 is CASSLATGSGNSPLHF. In nucleotides, the CDR3 is TGTGCCAGCAGCTTAGCAACAGGGAGTGGTAATTCACCCCTCCACTTT.

This clonotype has at least ten counts. V and J are TRBV29-1 and TRBJ2-3; 10 bases fit TRBD1. In germline, CDR1 is SQVTM, CDR2 ANQGSEA. The CDR3 length is 16 residues. V lost 4 bases and J lost 0; bases outside the gene matches: 7. DNA of the CDR3: TGCAGCGTTGCCGGGACAGGGGAGACTAGCACAGATACGCAGTATTTT. Amino acid sequence: CSVAGTGETSTDTQYF.